The next 30 T cell receptor beta chains were all read from a single sample in a study of T cells in Graves' hyperthyroidism and ophthalmopathy. Amplification yielded TCR beta CDR3 regions, with RNA transcripts as the source. During a first-round RT-PCR of the TCR CDR3, the HTBI primer set was used. TCRdb re-called the multiplex PCR reads through MiXCR, storing one row per CDR3 protein. The data show about 210,000 distinct CDR3 sequences, with more than 15% seen just once and approximately 50% held by the top ten. Sequencing used blood. Source of these receptors: a man between 50 and 59 years old with Graves' hyperthyroidism.

This chain uses TRBV28 with TRBJ2-7, with 8 bases fitting TRBD2. Losses at the gene ends were 7 bases for V and 5 bases for J; bases not matched to a gene: 16. CDR1 and CDR2 from the germline V gene are MDHEN and SYDVKM. The CDR3 totals 16 residues. CDR3 sequence: CASMKGGFSGIHEQYF. The CDR3 region has the DNA TGTGCCAGCATGAAAGGAGGATTTAGCGGGATCCACGAGCAGTACTTC. Filled out from reference TRBV28 and TRBJ2-7, the complete variable domain reads DVKVTQSSRYLVKRTGEKVFLECVQDMDHENMFWYRQDPGLGLRLIYFSYDVKMKEKGDIPEGYSVSREKKERFSLILESASTNQTSMYLCASMKGGFSGIHEQYFGPGTRLTVT.

This clonotype was seen only a few times. V usage is TRBV24-1 and J usage is TRBJ2-2; tentative D call: TRBD1 (6 bases). Deletions cut 4 bases from V and 2 bases from J, with 16 bases between. The CDR3 has 17 amino acids. CDR1 is KGHDR and CDR2 is SFDVKD in the germline V gene. CDR3 DNA sequence: TGTGCCACCAGTGACAGTATGACAGGCGGTAACACCGGGGAGCTGTTTTTT. Translated, it gives CATSDSMTGGNTGELFF.

This sequence joins TRBV29-1 and TRBJ1-2, with D possibly TRBD1 on 6 matching bases. Trimming cost V 4 bases and J 1 base, with 7 bases left between them. There are 12 residues in the CDR3. Per germline, CDR1 SQVTM and CDR2 ANQGSEA. The CDR3 loop is CSVADSNYGYTF. The CDR3 bases are TGCAGCGTTGCGGACAGTAACTATGGCTACACCTTC.

This clonotype was recorded a few times. V and J are TRBV28 and TRBJ2-3; 7 bases are shared with TRBD2. V lost 5 bases and J lost 7; bases outside the gene matches: 18. CDR3 length equals 17 residues. The germline CDR1 and CDR2 sequences are MDHEN and SYDVKM. CDR3 sequence (DNA): TGTGCCAGCAGTCCAATAGACCCGGGACTACTCTTTTATACGCAGTATTTT. This sequence encodes CASSPIDPGLLFYTQYF.

This clonotype was picked up many times. CDR3 DNA: TGTGCCAGCAGTGTAAGGGGGAGGGCGAACGAGCAGTACTTC. Translation: CASSVRGRANEQYF. The chain has TRBV2 and TRBJ2-7, with D maybe TRBD2 (7 bases). This CDR3 spans 14 amino acids. Germline CDR1 and CDR2: SNHLY and FYNNEI. Trimming pared 4 bases from V and 5 bases from J, leaving 15 bases between.

The chain employs TRBV12-3 or TRBV12-4 and TRBJ2-1; D is uncertain. CDR3 length: 12 amino acids. Trimming removed 8 bases from V and 3 bases from J, with 8 bases in between. The CDR3 bases are TGTGCCAGCGGGGTATACTACAATGAGCAGTTCTTC. This codes for CASGVYYNEQFF.

In this sample, this clonotype turned up a few times. This chain joins TRBV7-2 and TRBJ1-5, with D perhaps TRBD1 (6 bases). The CDR3 consists of 14 residues. Germline V lookup: CDR1 SGHTA, CDR2 FQGNSA. V dropped 1 base and J dropped 6 bases, with 10 bases sitting between them. CDR3 region: CASSLVWGPQPQHF. The DNA of the CDR3 is TGTGCCAGCAGCTTAGTTTGGGGGCCTCAGCCCCAGCATTTT.

The chain carries TRBV20-1 and TRBJ1-2, with 9 bases lining up with TRBD1. Germline CDR1 and CDR2: DFQATT and SNEGSKA (reference sequence). V shed 6 bases and J 4 bases; nucleotides not matched to a gene: 9. This CDR3 is 14 amino acids long. CDR3 amino acids: CSAPTGGATYGYTF. The CDR3 DNA is TGCAGTGCGCCTACAGGGGGCGCAACCTATGGCTACACCTTC.

There are many counts of this clonotype. The chain couples TRBV12-3 or TRBV12-4 to TRBJ2-7; 11 positions match TRBD1. There are 14 residues in the CDR3. The V and J ends lost 6 bases and 0 bases, in that order; junction bases with no gene match: 1. The CDR3 DNA reads TGTGCCAGCAGGGGGACAGGGGGCTCCTACGAGCAGTACTTC. Protein: CASRGTGGSYEQYF.

This clonotype was counted at least ten times. The chain is built from TRBV7-2 and TRBJ1-1; unclear D gene. The CDR3 consists of 16 residues. Germline V gene lookup returns CDR1 SGHTA and CDR2 FQGNSA. The germline V and J ends were trimmed by 5 bases and 1 base, with 17 bases remaining between them. CDR3 amino acids: CASSLHGGRGNTEAFF. CDR3 nucleotides: TGTGCCAGCAGCCTCCACGGCGGACGGGGGAACACTGAAGCTTTCTTT.

The chain joins TRBV20-1 to TRBJ1-3, with D perhaps matching TRBD1 (5 bases). This CDR3 has 13 amino acids. Germline CDR1 reads DFQATT; CDR2 reads SNEGSKA (reference sequence). V lost 5 bases to trimming and J lost 1 base, with 9 bases between them. The DNA of the CDR3 is TGCAGTGCTCTCGACAGATCTGGAAACACCATATATTTT. It codes for CSALDRSGNTIYF.

This clonotype was seen a few times. This chain connects TRBV19 to TRBJ2-7, with D maybe TRBD1 (6 bases). Trimming shortened V by 5 bases and J by 0 bases, and 17 bases separated the two germline ends. The CDR3 runs to 16 residues. The germline gives CDR1 LNHDA, CDR2 SQIVND (reference sequence). The CDR3, as DNA: TGTGCCAGTAGTCGTTTGGGGGCCTCGAGCTCCTACGAGCAGTACTTC. Its protein product is CASSRLGASSSYEQYF. The full variable domain, in which reference TRBV19 and TRBJ2-7 provide the parts outside the CDR3, is DGGITQSPKYLFRKEGQNVTLSCEQNLNHDAMYWYRQDPGQGLRLIYYSQIVNDFQKGDIAEGYSVSREKKESFPLTVTSAQKNPTAFYLCASSRLGASSSYEQYFGPGTRLTVT.

This clonotype was detected only a few times. The rearrangement joins TRBV11-2 to TRBJ2-2, with TRBD2 identical over 8 bases. The J segment lost 4 bases and the V segment lost 6 bases, leaving 7 bases of the junction unmatched. This CDR3 region has 15 residues. Germline V lookup: CDR1 SGHAT, CDR2 FQNNGV. The CDR3: CASRSGGRGTGELFF. The CDR3 nucleotides are TGTGCCAGCAGATCGGGGGGGCGAGGCACCGGGGAGCTGTTTTTT.

In this sample, this clonotype turned up a few times. V and J are TRBV6-4 and TRBJ1-1, with TRBD1 identical over 10 bases. This CDR3 is built from 14 residues. The germline CDR1 and CDR2 sequences are MRHNA and SNTAGT. V lost 2 bases, J lost 14 bases, and 11 bases stayed unmatched. CDR3 loop: CASSDGPGTGDYFF. CDR3 DNA: TGTGCCAGCAGTGACGGTCCCGGGACAGGGGACTACTTCTTT.

On this clonotype: One junction end does not reproduce the germline sequence, and a read error may be involved. The chain uses TRBV6-2 or TRBV6-3 and TRBJ2-7; 8 nucleotides line up with TRBD1. The V gene's germline CDR1 is MNHEY and CDR2 SVGEGT. The CDR3 is 14 residues long. The CDR3 spells CVSSLRTGQREQYF. The CDR3 region has the DNA TGTGTCAGCAGTTTACGGACAGGGCAGAGGGAGCAGTACTTC.

There are many counts of this clonotype. The rearrangement joins TRBV24-1 to TRBJ2-1; no definite D call. V lost 1 base and J lost 7, with 10 bases in between. Germline V gene sequence: CDR1 KGHDR, CDR2 SFDVKD. This CDR3 region has 14 residues. The DNA for the CDR3 is TGTGCCACCAGTGATTTAGGAAGGGTGAATGAGCAGTTCTTC. It translates to CATSDLGRVNEQFF.

V gene TRBV11-1 combines with J gene TRBJ2-7; the match to TRBD1 covers 8 bases. V gave up 6 bases and J gave up 3 bases; unmatched junction bases: 10. The germline CDR1 and CDR2 sequences are SGHAT and FQDESV (reference sequence). The CDR3 contains 15 residues. The CDR3 loop reads CASSLLGQGHYEQYF. The CDR3 region has the DNA TGTGCCAGCAGTTTATTAGGACAGGGACACTACGAGCAGTACTTC.

This clonotype occurred many times. The J gene is TRBJ1-5, the V gene TRBV30, with D uncertain. CDR1 and CDR2 from the germline V gene are GTSNPN and SVGIG (reference sequence). There are 13 residues in the CDR3. With 0 bases removed from V and 4 bases from J, the gap between germline ends came to 7 bases. CDR3 sequence reads: CAWSVTLNQPQHF. The CDR3 DNA follows: TGTGCCTGGAGTGTCACGCTTAATCAGCCCCAGCATTTT.

This clonotype appeared many times. The chain recombines TRBV7-3 with TRBJ2-7, with TRBD2 matching 7 bases. The CDR3 is made up of 15 amino acids. Germline-derived CDR1 and CDR2 are SGHTA and FQGTGA. With V trimmed by 0 bases and J by 6 bases, 8 bases remained unmatched. Written as DNA, the CDR3 is TGTGCCAGCAGCTTAACGCCACTAGCGCTGAGCGAGCAGTACTTC. This translates into CASSLTPLALSEQYF.

The chain couples TRBV2 to TRBJ2-5; D assignment may be TRBD1 or TRBD2 (6 bases each). Trimming cost V 11 bases and J 5 bases, with 21 bases left between them. The germline gives CDR1 SNHLY, CDR2 FYNNEI. CDR3 length equals 14 residues. CDR3 region: CAGGKVWGLETQYF. The DNA for the CDR3 is TGTGCCGGCGGGAAGGTTTGGGGGCTGGAGACCCAGTACTTC.

This clonotype was observed a few times. V is TRBV27 and J is TRBJ2-1; TRBD2 matches at 7 bases. The CDR3 runs 13 residues. Trimming removed 5 bases from V and 10 bases from J; junction bases left unmatched: 8. The germline V gene has CDR1 MNHEY and CDR2 SMNVEV (reference sequence). The CDR3 spells CASSPSGGGEQFF. The CDR3 DNA reads TGTGCCAGCAGTCCCTCGGGGGGAGGGGAGCAGTTCTTC.

This clonotype was detected a few times. This chain joins TRBV5-1 and TRBJ2-1; D gene uncertain. The CDR3 consists of 13 residues. Trimming removed 0 bases from V and 10 bases from J, with 11 bases in between. Germline V gene data show CDR1 as SGHRS and CDR2 as YFSETQ. The DNA for the CDR3 is TGCGCCAGCAGCTTGGAGGCGGCAGTCGAGCAGTTCTTC. This gives the protein CASSLEAAVEQFF. The variable domain in full, completed from reference TRBV5-1 and TRBJ2-1, reads KAGVTQTPRYLIKTRGQQVTLSCSPISGHRSVSWYQQTPGQGLQFLFEYFSETQRNKGNFPGRFSGRQFSNSRSEMNVSTLELGDSALYLCASSLEAAVEQFFGPGTRLTVL.

This clonotype has a handful of counts. This chain connects TRBV7-9 to TRBJ2-7; D perhaps matches TRBD2 (7 bases). Trimming took 1 base from V and 9 from J, leaving 16 bases between them. CDR3 length: 14 residues. Germline V lookup: CDR1 SEHNR, CDR2 FQNEAQ (reference sequence). The CDR3 spells CASSLEGGADVQYF. CDR3 sequence (DNA): TGTGCCAGCAGCTTAGAAGGGGGGGCGGACGTGCAGTACTTC.

This chain uses TRBV7-6 with TRBJ2-7; D is perhaps TRBD1 or TRBD2 (6 bases each). Trimming took off 5 bases at V and 3 bases at J, with 17 bases between the two ends. The CDR3 consists of 15 residues. From germline, CDR1 is SGHVS and CDR2 FNYEAQ. This chain's CDR3 is CASSRGQDGGYEQYF. CDR3 nucleotides: TGTGCCAGCAGCCGGGGGCAGGACGGCGGCTACGAGCAGTACTTC. Supplemented by reference TRBV7-6 and TRBJ2-7, the full variable domain reads GAGVSQSPRYKVTKRGQDVALRCDPISGHVSLYWYRQALGQGPEFLTYFNYEAQQDKSGLPNDRFSAERPEGSISTLTIQRTEQRDSAMYRCASSRGQDGGYEQYFGPGTRLTVT.

For this clonotype: A much more abundant neighbour one base away suggests this may be a read error. V and J are TRBV2 and TRBJ1-2, with D unresolved. Germline V CDR1 and CDR2: SNHLY, FYNNEI. This CDR3 has 12 amino acids. The CDR3 bases are TGTGCCGGCAGTGATGGATATGCGGGCTACACCTTC. It codes for CAGSDGYAGYTF.

This clonotype was observed at least ten times. The chain recombines TRBV10-3 with TRBJ2-7, with a possible D match to TRBD2 (6 bases). This CDR3 comprises 12 residues. CDR1 is ENHRY, CDR2 SYGVKD, per germline. The V end lost 10 bases, the J end lost 5 bases, and 15 bases lay between the germline ends. The CDR3 loop reads CATHGTSDEQYF. In DNA form, the CDR3 reads TGTGCCACGCACGGGACTTCGGACGAGCAGTACTTC.

This clonotype appeared many times. The CDR3 nucleotides read TGCGCCAGCAGTCTAGCGGGTCTCCCCTACGAGCAGTACTTC. Encoded protein: CASSLAGLPYEQYF. The rearrangement joins TRBV10-2 to TRBJ2-7, with 8 nucleotides matching TRBD2. With V trimmed by 5 bases and J by 2 bases, 5 bases remained unmatched. The CDR3 consists of 14 residues. Looked up from germline, CDR1 is WSHSY and CDR2 is SAAADI.

This clonotype was seen ten or more times. The chain uses TRBV28 and TRBJ2-7, with D possibly being TRBD1 (6 bases). Looked up from germline, CDR1 is MDHEN and CDR2 is SYDVKM. The germline V and J ends were trimmed by 6 bases and 6 bases, with 18 bases remaining between them. This CDR3 spans 14 amino acids. The CDR3 protein is CASSPGTTLREQYF. CDR3 nucleotide sequence: TGTGCCAGCAGCCCCGGGACAACGCTACGCGAGCAGTACTTC.

The V gene is TRBV2, the J gene TRBJ1-1; D may be TRBD1 (6 bases). Trimming stripped 5 bases from V and 1 base from J, with 11 bases between. Germline lookup yields CDR1 SNHLY and CDR2 FYNNEI. The CDR3 is 14 amino acids. The CDR3: CASSIGQWNTEAFF. DNA of the CDR3: TGTGCCAGCAGTATTGGACAGTGGAACACTGAAGCTTTCTTT.

The sample holds a few counts of this clonotype. V and J are TRBV4-1 and TRBJ2-7; TRBD1 matches 9 bases. The CDR3 covers 15 residues. V lost 1 base, J lost 3 bases, and 4 bases stayed unmatched. Germline CDR1 and CDR2: MGHRA and YSYEKL. CDR3: CASSQGGQGNYEQYF. The CDR3 coding sequence is TGCGCCAGCAGCCAAGGAGGACAGGGGAACTACGAGCAGTACTTC.